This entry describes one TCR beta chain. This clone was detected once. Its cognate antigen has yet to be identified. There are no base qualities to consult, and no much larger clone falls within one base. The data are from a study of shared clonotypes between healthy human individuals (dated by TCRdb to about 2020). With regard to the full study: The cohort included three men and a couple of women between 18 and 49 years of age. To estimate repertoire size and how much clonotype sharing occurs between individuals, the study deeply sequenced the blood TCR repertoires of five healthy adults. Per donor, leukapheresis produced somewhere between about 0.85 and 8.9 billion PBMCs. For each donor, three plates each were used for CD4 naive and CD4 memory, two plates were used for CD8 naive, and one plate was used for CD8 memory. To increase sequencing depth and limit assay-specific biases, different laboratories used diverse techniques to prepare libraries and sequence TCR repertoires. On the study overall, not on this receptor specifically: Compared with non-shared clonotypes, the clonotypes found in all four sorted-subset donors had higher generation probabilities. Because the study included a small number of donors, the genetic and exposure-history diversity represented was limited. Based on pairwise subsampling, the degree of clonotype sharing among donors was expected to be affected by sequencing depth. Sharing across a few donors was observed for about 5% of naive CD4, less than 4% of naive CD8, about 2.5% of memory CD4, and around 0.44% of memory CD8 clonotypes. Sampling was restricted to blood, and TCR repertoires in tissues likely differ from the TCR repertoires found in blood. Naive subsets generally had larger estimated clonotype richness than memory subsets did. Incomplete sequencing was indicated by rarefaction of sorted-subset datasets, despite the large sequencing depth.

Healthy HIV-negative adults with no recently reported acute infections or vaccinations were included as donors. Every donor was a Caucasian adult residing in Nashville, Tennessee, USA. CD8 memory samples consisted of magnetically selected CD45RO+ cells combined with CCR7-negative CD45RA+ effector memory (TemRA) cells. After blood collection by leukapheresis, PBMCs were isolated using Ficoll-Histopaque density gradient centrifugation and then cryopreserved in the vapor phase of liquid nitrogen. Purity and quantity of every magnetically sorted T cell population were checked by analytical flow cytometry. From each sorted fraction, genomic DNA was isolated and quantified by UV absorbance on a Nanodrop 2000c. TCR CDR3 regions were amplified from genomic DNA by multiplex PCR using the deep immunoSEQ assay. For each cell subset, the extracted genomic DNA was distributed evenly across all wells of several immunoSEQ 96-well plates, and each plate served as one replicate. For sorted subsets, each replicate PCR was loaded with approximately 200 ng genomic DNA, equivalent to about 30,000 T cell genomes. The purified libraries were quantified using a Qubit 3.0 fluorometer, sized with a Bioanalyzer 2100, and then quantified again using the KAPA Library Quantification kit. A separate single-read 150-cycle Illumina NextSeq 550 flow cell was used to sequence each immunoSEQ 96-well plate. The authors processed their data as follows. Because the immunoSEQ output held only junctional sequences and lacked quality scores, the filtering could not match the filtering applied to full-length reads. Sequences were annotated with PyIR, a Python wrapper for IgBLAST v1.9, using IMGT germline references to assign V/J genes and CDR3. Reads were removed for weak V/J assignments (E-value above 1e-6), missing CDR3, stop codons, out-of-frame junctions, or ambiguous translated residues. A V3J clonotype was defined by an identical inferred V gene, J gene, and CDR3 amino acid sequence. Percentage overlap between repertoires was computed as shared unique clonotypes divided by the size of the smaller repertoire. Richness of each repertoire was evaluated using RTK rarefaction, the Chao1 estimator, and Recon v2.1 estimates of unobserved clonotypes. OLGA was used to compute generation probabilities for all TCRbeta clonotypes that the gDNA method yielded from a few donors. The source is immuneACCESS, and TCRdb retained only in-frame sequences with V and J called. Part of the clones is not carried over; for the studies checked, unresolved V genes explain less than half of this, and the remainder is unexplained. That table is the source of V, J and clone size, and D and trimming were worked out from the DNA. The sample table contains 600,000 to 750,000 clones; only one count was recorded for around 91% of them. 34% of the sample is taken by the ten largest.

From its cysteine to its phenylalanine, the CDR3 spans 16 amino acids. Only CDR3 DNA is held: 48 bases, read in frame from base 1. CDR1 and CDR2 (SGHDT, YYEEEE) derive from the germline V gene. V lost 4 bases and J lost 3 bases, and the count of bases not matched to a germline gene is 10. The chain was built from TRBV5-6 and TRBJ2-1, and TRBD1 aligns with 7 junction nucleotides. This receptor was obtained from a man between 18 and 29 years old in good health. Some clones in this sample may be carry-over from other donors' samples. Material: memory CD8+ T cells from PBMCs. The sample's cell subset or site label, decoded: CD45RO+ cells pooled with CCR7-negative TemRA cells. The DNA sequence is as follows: TGTGCCAGCAGCCAAGACAGGGTTTCAGGCTACAATGAGCAGTTCTTC. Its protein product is CASSQDRVSGYNEQFF.